What follows are 23 T cell receptor beta chains derived from one specimen sequenced in a study of T cells in narcolepsy. Data came from immunoSEQ multiplex PCR; TCRdb stores just in-frame clones and leaves some out. The data contain 27,000 or so clones, approximately 80% of them singletons. Sequencing was carried out using CD45RA- memory CD4+ T cells from PBMCs. Receptors were obtained from a human donor with narcolepsy.

Only one count was recorded for this clone. The chain is built from TRBV10-3 and TRBJ1-1; D not resolved. The CDR3 has 14 residues. The ends were cut back, 8 bases at V and 0 bases at J, with 13 bases in the middle. The V gene's germline CDR1 is ENHRY and CDR2 SYGVKD. Here the CDR3 DNA reads TGTGCCATCTCACGGACCCTCATGAACACTGAAGCTTTCTTT. It codes for CAISRTLMNTEAFF.

V gene TRBV9 combines with J gene TRBJ1-2; 8 bases line up with TRBD1. Germline V gene lookup returns CDR1 SGDLS and CDR2 YYNGEE. The CDR3 extends over 15 amino acids. The V and J ends lost 0 bases and 4 bases, in that order; junction bases with no gene match: 5. The DNA of the CDR3 is TGTGCCAGCAGCGTAGCCCCAACAGGGGGCTATGGCTACACCTTC. Amino acid sequence: CASSVAPTGGYGYTF.

This clone was picked up a small number of times. The chain is built from TRBV10-3 and TRBJ2-3; unclear D gene. Trimming stripped 7 bases from V and 5 bases from J, with 19 bases between. Germline V gene data show CDR1 as ENHRY and CDR2 as SYGVKD. This CDR3 contains 15 residues. The CDR3 reads CAINPLGLVRDTQYF. The DNA for the CDR3 is TGTGCCATCAACCCTTTAGGGCTAGTAAGAGATACGCAGTATTTT.

V and J are TRBV28 and TRBJ2-2; a possible D gene is TRBD1 (6 bases). The CDR3 runs 15 residues. CDR1 MDHEN and CDR2 SYDVKM come from the germline V gene. V was shortened by 6 bases and J by 4 bases, with 15 bases between the two germline ends. The CDR3 region has the DNA TGTGCCAGCAGCCTATATGGGACACCCACCGGGGAGCTGTTTTTT. Translating gives CASSLYGTPTGELFF.

V is TRBV6-1 and J is TRBJ1-5; D perhaps matches TRBD1 (6 bases). V lost 6 bases, J lost 3 bases, and 15 bases lay in between. This CDR3 contains 15 residues. Germline CDR1 is MNHNS and CDR2 is SASEGT. CDR3 sequence reads: CASRDLDRYNQPQHF. DNA for the CDR3: TGTGCCAGCAGGGACCTGGACAGATACAATCAGCCCCAGCATTTT.

The chain links TRBV28 to TRBJ1-3; 7 positions match TRBD1. The CDR3 runs to 16 residues. The germline CDR1 and CDR2 sequences are MDHEN and SYDVKM. V shed 4 bases, J shed 2 bases, and the junction held 8 bases outside the gene matches. This CDR3 is CASSYPGGRTGNTIYF. DNA of the CDR3: TGTGCCAGCAGTTACCCAGGGGGACGGACTGGAAACACCATATATTTT.

V usage is TRBV7-9 and J usage is TRBJ1-3; TRBD1 agrees at 9 bases. Germline CDR1 is SEHNR and CDR2 is FQNEAQ (reference sequence). The J segment lost 6 bases and the V segment lost 5 bases, leaving 5 bases of the junction unmatched. CDR3 length: 14 residues. This CDR3 reads CASSPRTGANTIYF. The CDR3 bases are TGTGCCAGCAGCCCCAGGACAGGGGCAAACACCATATATTTT.

The chain combines TRBV21-1 with TRBJ2-5; no DNA check was done on the table's D call, TRBD2. TRBV21-1 is given as a pseudogene. The CDR3 spans 12 residues. The CDR3 spells CARTGYQETQYF. In DNA, the CDR3 is TGTGCCAGGACGGGGTACCAAGAGACCCAGTACTTC.

The chain recombines TRBV4-1 with TRBJ2-7, with 9 bases matching TRBD1. V was pared by 4 bases and J by 4 bases, with 5 bases of the junction left unmatched. The germline CDR1 and CDR2 sequences are MGHRA and YSYEKL. The CDR3 runs 14 residues. The CDR3 spells CASSPDRGKYEQYF. CDR3 nucleotide sequence: TGCGCCAGCAGCCCGGACAGGGGAAAATACGAGCAGTACTTC.

The V and J genes are TRBV5-1 and TRBJ1-6, with D tentatively TRBD1 (6 bases). In germline, CDR1 is SGHRS, CDR2 YFSETQ. Trimming stripped 3 bases from V and 7 bases from J, with 17 bases between. CDR3 length: 16 amino acids. The chain's CDR3 is CASSSGTLMRNSPLHF. The CDR3 DNA reads as TGCGCCAGCAGCTCCGGGACACTAATGCGGAATTCACCCCTCCACTTT.

V usage is TRBV30 and J usage is TRBJ1-5, with a possible D match to TRBD1 (5 bases). V was pared by 2 bases and J by 2 bases, with 13 bases between. Germline loops: CDR1 GTSNPN, CDR2 SVGIG (reference sequence). CDR3 length: 15 residues. In DNA, the CDR3 is TGTGCCTGGAGTCACCCGGGAGGGGGCAATCAGCCCCAGCATTTT. As protein: CAWSHPGGGNQPQHF. The variable domain in full, with the rest retrieved from reference TRBV30 and TRBJ1-5, is SQTIHQWPATLVQPVGSPLSLECTVEGTSNPNLYWYRQAAGRGLQLLFYSVGIGQISSEVPQNLSASRPQDRQFILSSKKLLLSDSGFYLCAWSHPGGGNQPQHFGDGTRLSIL.

V gene TRBV7-2 combines with J gene TRBJ1-1; D might be TRBD1 (5 bases). This CDR3 contains 15 residues. Looked up from germline, CDR1 is SGHTA and CDR2 is FQGNSA. Between the trimmed V and J ends, which lost 5 bases and 1 base, there was a span of 14 bases. DNA of the CDR3: TGTACCAGCAGCCCGAGGGGCTATGCGAACACTGAAGCTTTCTTT. Translation gives CTSSPRGYANTEAFF.

This chain joins TRBV11-3 and TRBJ2-3; TRBD2 agrees at 8 bases. V dropped 5 bases and J dropped 0; count of bases not matched to a gene: 13. Germline CDR1 and CDR2: SGHNT and YENEEA. CDR3 length equals 18 residues. CDR3 sequence: CASSPWGSGGFSTDTQYF. DNA for the CDR3: TGTGCCAGCAGCCCTTGGGGGAGCGGGGGTTTTAGCACAGATACGCAGTATTTT.

The chain joins TRBV5-1 to TRBJ2-7, with 7 bases identical to TRBD1. The CDR3 is 14 amino acids. V was clipped by 2 bases and J by 2 bases; unmatched bases: 4. Germline assignment: CDR1 SGHRS and CDR2 YFSETQ. The DNA of the CDR3 is TGCGCCAGCAGCTTCGACAGGGTGACCTACGAGCAGTACTTC. As protein: CASSFDRVTYEQYF.

The chain joins TRBV11-2 to TRBJ2-2; no firm D call. Trimming pared 7 bases from V and 8 bases from J, leaving 8 bases between. The CDR3 is 11 residues long. The germline V gene encodes CDR1 SGHAT and CDR2 FQNNGV. CDR3 sequence: CASTVGGELFF. CDR3 nucleotide sequence: TGTGCCAGCACCGTTGGAGGGGAGCTGTTTTTT.

This sequence joins TRBV6-5 and TRBJ2-5; D unclear. CDR1 and CDR2 from the germline V gene are MNHEY and SVGAGI. V gave up 3 bases and J gave up 4 bases, with 6 bases separating them. The CDR3 is made up of 12 amino acids. The CDR3 bases are TGTGCCAGCAGTTATCCGCCAGAGACCCAGTACTTC. Residues: CASSYPPETQYF.

The gene calls are TRBV6-5 and TRBJ1-2; D is undetermined. V was shortened by 6 bases and J by 5 bases, with 16 bases between the two germline ends. The germline V gene encodes CDR1 MNHEY and CDR2 SVGAGI. The CDR3 spans 14 residues. In nucleotides, the CDR3 is TGTGCCAGCAGACCCGGACGTCTACCTTATGGCTACACCTTC. Translated, it gives CASRPGRLPYGYTF.

V usage is TRBV7-9 and J usage is TRBJ1-1; D may be TRBD1 (5 bases). The V gene lost 2 bases and the J gene lost 5 bases, with 12 bases spanning the gap. The V gene's germline CDR1 is SEHNR and CDR2 FQNEAQ (reference sequence). The CDR3 covers 14 residues. The CDR3 protein is CASSLTRVRTEAFF. The CDR3, as DNA: TGTGCCAGCAGCTTAACCAGGGTTAGGACTGAAGCTTTCTTT.

This clone was counted once. V usage is TRBV30 and J usage is TRBJ1-5; a possible D gene is TRBD1 (5 bases). In germline, CDR1 is GTSNPN, CDR2 SVGIG (reference sequence). This CDR3 region has 13 residues. Trimming stripped 0 bases from V and 3 bases from J, with 6 bases between. CDR3 sequence reads: CAWSVQDNQPQHF. CDR3 coding DNA: TGTGCCTGGAGTGTACAGGACAATCAGCCCCAGCATTTT.

The CDR3 protein is CASTKDRGESPLHF. For the CDR3, the DNA is TGTGCCAGCACCAAAGACAGGGGGGAATCACCCCTCCACTTT. This chain joins TRBV5-4 and TRBJ1-6; 9 nucleotides line up with TRBD1. This CDR3 spans 14 amino acids. The junction had 8 bases not matched to a gene; V was cut back by 6 bases and J by 10 bases. CDR1 SGHNT and CDR2 YYREEE come from the germline V gene (reference sequence).

This clone turned up a few times. V usage is TRBV25-1 and J usage is TRBJ1-1; D unresolved. Trimming left V 5 bases short and J 7 bases short, with 11 bases between. CDR1 is MGHDK and CDR2 is SYGVNS in the germline V gene. This CDR3 contains 12 residues. Written as DNA, the CDR3 is TGTGCCAGCAGTCTAATTGGGGATGAAGCTTTCTTT. Its translation: CASSLIGDEAFF. Full variable domain (outside the CDR3, taken from reference TRBV25-1 and TRBJ1-1): EADIYQTPRYLVIGTGKKITLECSQTMGHDKMYWYQQDPGMELHLIHYSYGVNSTEKGDLSSESTVSRIRTEHFPLTLESARPSHTSQYLCASSLIGDEAFFGQGTRLTVV.

The chain has TRBV4-2 and TRBJ2-5, with D perhaps TRBD2 (5 bases). V lost 4 bases and J lost 3, with 15 bases in between. CDR1 is LGHNA, CDR2 YNFKEQ, per germline. The CDR3 is 15 amino acids. CDR3 sequence: CASSLGIGGEETQYF. In DNA form, the CDR3 reads TGTGCCAGCAGCCTCGGGATAGGTGGGGAAGAGACCCAGTACTTC.

The chain combines TRBV4-1 with TRBJ2-3; tentatively, D is TRBD2 (5 bases). Germline CDR1 and CDR2: MGHRA and YSYEKL. Deletions cut 2 bases from V and 5 bases from J, with 14 bases between. The CDR3 extends over 15 amino acids. The CDR3 here is CASSQSSGKRDTQYF. The CDR3 DNA sequence: TGCGCCAGCAGCCAATCCTCCGGGAAAAGAGATACGCAGTATTTT.